This TCR beta chain appears in the sequencing data of a study of siplizumab effects on memory and regulatory T cells. Study conclusions and caveats: An assignable naive or memory phenotype was lacking in roughly 80-95% of proliferating CD4+ or CD8+ clones.

This CDR3 is 13 amino acids long. Germline CDR1 ENHRY, CDR2 SYGVKD. V shed 3 bases and J shed 5 bases, with 10 bases lying between them. On this clone itself: Its antigen is unknown.

Per individual sample, 95,000 to 100,000 TCR templates were assayed. Assay used: immunoSEQ multiplex PCR; TCRdb lists only in-frame clones, some missing. The sample carries just over 60,000 clones, less than 80% recorded once. The J gene is TRBJ1-2, the V gene TRBV10-3, with D possibly matching TRBD1 (5 bases). This receptor was obtained from a human donor in good health. Sequenced input: memory CD4+ T cells sorted from blood. The CDR3 loop is CAISDRDGYGYTF. CDR3 nucleotides: TGTGCCATCAGTGACCGGGACGGATATGGCTACACCTTC.